The T cell receptor (beta chain) under discussion was sequenced for a study of shared clonotypes between healthy human individuals. Running of the assay took place at deep level. The DNA input per sorted-subset replicate PCR was about 190 ng, corresponding to 25,000 to 30,000 T cell genomes. Sequencing was performed with immunoSEQ multiplex PCR; in TCRdb, only in-frame clones are kept and a portion is missing. Counted here are about 2.5 million clones, around 92% occurring once; the ten biggest clones make up about 0.41%. This clone came up a few times. The antigen is unknown. This CDR3 is also generated by other DNA sequences in the sample. All of the donors resided in Nashville, Tennessee, and each was a Caucasian adult. Overall study results and limits: Few donors limited the genetic and exposure-history diversity represented.

The CDR3 sequence is 14 residues long. In germline, CDR1 is MDHEN, CDR2 SYDVKM. Trimming took 4 bases from V and 4 from J; bases not matched to a gene: 5. The source of this sequence is a man younger than 35 in good health. Some clones in this sample may be carry-over from other donors' samples. The rearrangement links TRBV28 to TRBJ1-1; 8 bases fit TRBD1. Source material: naive CD4+ T cells from PBMCs. The subset: CD45RA+ positively selected. The CDR3 DNA is TGTGCCAGCAGTTCCCCAGGGGGCGGCACTGAAGCTTTCTTT. Residues: CASSSPGGGTEAFF.